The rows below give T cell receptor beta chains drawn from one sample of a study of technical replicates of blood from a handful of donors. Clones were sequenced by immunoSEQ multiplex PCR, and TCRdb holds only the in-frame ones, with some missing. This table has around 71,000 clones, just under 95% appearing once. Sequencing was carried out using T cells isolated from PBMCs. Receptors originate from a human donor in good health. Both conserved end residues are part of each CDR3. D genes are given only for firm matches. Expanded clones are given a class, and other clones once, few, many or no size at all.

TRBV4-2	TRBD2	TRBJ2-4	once	CASSQDQNSGSHIQYF	TGTGCCAGCAGCCAAGATCAGAATAGCGGGAGCCACATTCAGTACTTC
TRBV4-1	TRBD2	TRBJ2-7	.	CASSPTSGLSYEQYF	TGCGCCAGCAGCCCTACTAGCGGCCTCTCCTACGAGCAGTACTTC
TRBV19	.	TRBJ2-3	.	CASSVSTDTQYF	TGTGCCAGTAGTGTTTCTACAGATACGCAGTATTTT
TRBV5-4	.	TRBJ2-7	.	CASSPGAARMDEQYF	TGTGCCAGCAGCCCCGGTGCGGCTAGGATGGACGAGCAGTACTTC
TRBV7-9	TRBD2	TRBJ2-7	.	CASSGGLAVYEQYF	TGTGCCAGCAGCGGGGGACTAGCGGTCTACGAGCAGTACTTC
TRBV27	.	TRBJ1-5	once	CASRLLGANQPQHF	TGTGCCAGCAGGCTTTTAGGGGCCAATCAGCCCCAGCATTTT
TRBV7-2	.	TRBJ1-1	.	CATAGQLTEAFF	TGTGCCACCGCGGGGCAGTTAACTGAAGCTTTCTTT
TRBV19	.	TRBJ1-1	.	CASKQATLNTEAFF	TGTGCCAGTAAACAGGCCACGTTGAACACTGAAGCTTTCTTT
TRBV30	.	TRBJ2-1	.	CAWALDIAEGNEQFF	TGTGCCTGGGCCCTGGATATTGCGGAGGGCAATGAGCAGTTCTTC
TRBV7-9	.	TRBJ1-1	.	CASSLLSDPGRAFF	TGTGCCAGCAGCTTGCTCTCGGATCCAGGAAGGGCTTTCTTT
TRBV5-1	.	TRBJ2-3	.	CASSLDREITDTQYF	TGCGCCAGCAGCTTGGATCGGGAGATCACAGATACGCAGTATTTT
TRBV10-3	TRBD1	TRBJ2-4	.	CAISEAGTDIQYF	TGTGCCATCAGTGAGGCAGGGACAGACATTCAGTACTTC
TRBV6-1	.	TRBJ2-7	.	CASSERVGVLLYEQYF	TGTGCCAGCAGTGAAAGAGTAGGGGTCCTACTCTACGAGCAGTACTTC
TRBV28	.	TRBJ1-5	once	CASSSGAGWVNQPQHF	TGTGCCAGCAGTAGCGGGGCAGGGTGGGTCAATCAGCCCCAGCATTTT
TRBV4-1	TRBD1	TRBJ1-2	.	CASSQDWTGLGYTF	TGCGCCAGCAGCCAGGACTGGACAGGGCTTGGCTACACCTTC
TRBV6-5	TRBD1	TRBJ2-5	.	CASSGLPGGETQYF	TGTGCCAGCAGCGGACTTCCAGGGGGAGAGACCCAGTACTTC
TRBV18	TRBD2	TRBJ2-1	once	CASSPLRTSSNEQFF	TGTGCCAGCTCACCATTGCGGACTAGCAGTAATGAGCAGTTCTTC
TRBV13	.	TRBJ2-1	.	CASSLISGIHEQFF	TGTGCCAGCAGCTTAATTTCGGGGATACATGAGCAGTTCTTC
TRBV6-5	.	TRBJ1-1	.	CASMGATEAFF	TGTGCCAGCATGGGAGCCACTGAAGCTTTCTTT
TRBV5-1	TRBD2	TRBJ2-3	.	CASSETSGRGHF	TGCGCCAGCAGCGAAACTAGCGGGAGGGGGCATTTT
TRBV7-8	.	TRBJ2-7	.	CASSADMAYEQYF	TGTGCCAGCAGCGCGGACATGGCCTACGAGCAGTACTTC